These 21 T cell receptor beta chains were sequenced from one sample in a study of sequential checkpoint blockade in melanoma. The treatment: randomized to nivolumab then ipilimumab (arm A) or the reverse (arm B). TCRdb's table, derived via immunoSEQ multiplex PCR, lists solely in-frame clones and lacks some. The table has some 10,000 clones, about 24% seen once; the top ten hold around a sixth. Here the sequenced sample was tumor tissue (inferred from file names), taken from a patient given nivolumab and ipilimumab in sequence. Source of these receptors: a human donor with melanoma.

This chain connects TRBV6-8 to TRBJ2-7; D possibly corresponds to TRBD1 (5 bases). CDR1 and CDR2 (germline): MNHGY, SAAAGT. The CDR3 spans 13 residues. V was pared by 5 bases and J by 2 bases, with 10 bases between. DNA for the CDR3: TGTGCCAGCAGTATCCCAGGGCCCTACGAGCAGTACTTC. Amino acids: CASSIPGPYEQYF.

The chain links TRBV28 to TRBJ1-5, with D uncertain. The CDR3 loop spans 13 amino acids. V dropped 6 bases and J dropped 7 bases, with 13 bases sitting between them. Germline CDR1 is MDHEN and CDR2 is SYDVKM. DNA of the CDR3: TGTGCCAGCAGGAGCCCCCCCCGGCAGCCCCAGCATTTT. Its protein product is CASRSPPRQPQHF.

V usage is TRBV6-8 and J usage is TRBJ1-1, with 9 nucleotides matching TRBD1. The CDR3 consists of 14 residues. The germline CDR1 and CDR2 sequences are MNHGY and SAAAGT. Unmatched junction bases numbered 8, after V lost 10 bases and J lost 2 bases. CDR3 residues: CAMAAGQGNTEAFF. CDR3 sequence (DNA): TGTGCCATGGCCGCGGGACAGGGTAACACTGAAGCTTTCTTT.

The rearrangement joins TRBV19 to TRBJ1-6; D ambiguous. The CDR3 consists of 13 residues. Trimming shortened V by 6 bases and J by 5 bases, and 8 bases separated the two germline ends. The germline V gene has CDR1 LNHDA and CDR2 SQIVND (reference sequence). The CDR3 reads CASRITDNSPLHF. As DNA, the CDR3 is TGTGCCAGTAGGATAACAGATAATTCACCCCTCCACTTT.

V gene TRBV30 combines with J gene TRBJ2-5; TRBD2 aligns across 10 bases. The CDR3 is 15 amino acids. Germline assignment: CDR1 GTSNPN and CDR2 SVGIG (reference sequence). V trimming: 0 bases; J trimming: 5 bases; junction bases outside the gene matches: 6. This chain's CDR3 is CAWSVTSGAWETQYF. The CDR3 DNA is TGTGCCTGGAGTGTAACTAGCGGGGCCTGGGAGACCCAGTACTTC.

This clone was seen at least ten times. This chain connects TRBV10-3 to TRBJ2-3; D is undetermined. This CDR3 has 15 amino acids. Germline lookup yields CDR1 ENHRY and CDR2 SYGVKD. V lost 2 bases to trimming and J lost 0 bases, with 9 bases between them. This CDR3 is CAISEPNWSTDTQYF. The CDR3 DNA reads as TGTGCCATCAGTGAGCCAAACTGGAGCACAGATACGCAGTATTTT.

V usage is TRBV6-8 and J usage is TRBJ1-1; tentative D call: TRBD1 (6 bases). CDR3 length: 15 amino acids. Germline-derived CDR1 and CDR2 are MNHGY and SAAAGT. The V end lost 0 bases, the J end lost 3 bases, and 11 bases lay between the germline ends. The CDR3 region is CASSYSRQGHTEAFF. The CDR3 region has the DNA TGTGCCAGCAGTTACTCGAGGCAGGGGCACACTGAAGCTTTCTTT.

V is TRBV5-1 and J is TRBJ2-7, with D perhaps matching TRBD1 (7 bases). The CDR3 has 14 amino acids. Germline lookup yields CDR1 SGHRS and CDR2 YFSETQ. With 1 base removed from V and 3 bases from J, the gap between germline ends came to 11 bases. The CDR3 DNA reads TGCGCCAGCAGCTTGACAGGGGAGGTCTACGAGCAGTACTTC. Its translation is CASSLTGEVYEQYF. Variable domain in full (rest from reference TRBV5-1 and TRBJ2-7): KAGVTQTPRYLIKTRGQQVTLSCSPISGHRSVSWYQQTPGQGLQFLFEYFSETQRNKGNFPGRFSGRQFSNSRSEMNVSTLELGDSALYLCASSLTGEVYEQYFGPGTRLTVT.

Worth noting for this clone: In the same sample, other DNA sequences code for this CDR3. The chain joins TRBV6-8 to TRBJ2-5; D unresolved. V dropped 0 bases and J dropped 5 bases, with 4 bases sitting between them. CDR3 size: 12 residues. CDR1 is MNHGY, CDR2 SAAAGT, per germline. CDR3 residues: CASSYSPETQYF. The CDR3 coding sequence is TGTGCCAGCAGTTACTCCCCGGAGACCCAGTACTTC.

By its share, this clone is medium-sized. V and J are TRBV11-3 and TRBJ1-1, with a possible D match to TRBD1 (5 bases). The CDR3 loop spans 14 amino acids. Trimming pared 1 base from V and 5 bases from J, leaving 11 bases between. The germline V gene has CDR1 SGHNT and CDR2 YENEEA. CDR3 sequence: CASSLVQGWTEAFF. Written as DNA, the CDR3 is TGTGCCAGCAGCTTAGTCCAGGGCTGGACTGAAGCTTTCTTT.

This clone was seen a few times. The chain employs TRBV28 and TRBJ1-4; tentatively, D is TRBD1 (6 bases). Germline CDR1 reads MDHEN; CDR2 reads SYDVKM. The V and J ends lost 4 bases and 7 bases respectively, with 13 bases between them. This CDR3 has 14 residues. The CDR3 DNA reads as TGTGCCAGCAGTTCCCAGGGGAGGATTGAAAAACTGTTTTTT. The encoded protein is CASSSQGRIEKLFF. The full variable domain, with the rest looked up from reference TRBV28 and TRBJ1-4, is DVKVTQSSRYLVKRTGEKVFLECVQDMDHENMFWYRQDPGLGLRLIYFSYDVKMKEKGDIPEGYSVSREKKERFSLILESASTNQTSMYLCASSSQGRIEKLFFGSGTQLSVL.

This clone is labeled medium-sized. CDR3 sequence reads: CASSLGDFDQGQPQHF. DNA of the CDR3: TGTGCCAGCAGCTTAGGGGATTTTGATCAGGGACAGCCCCAGCATTTT. The V call is TRBV11-3, the J call TRBJ1-5; D may be TRBD1 (5 bases). The CDR3 is made up of 16 amino acids. Between the trimmed V and J ends, which lost 1 base and 7 bases, there was a span of 17 bases. The germline V gene encodes CDR1 SGHNT and CDR2 YENEEA.

A few counts support this clone. CDR3: CASSVNVDGNTEAFF. The DNA of the CDR3 is TGTGCCAGCAGCGTAAACGTGGACGGGAACACTGAAGCTTTCTTT. The rearrangement joins TRBV9 to TRBJ1-1; no clear D. From germline, CDR1 is SGDLS and CDR2 YYNGEE. V dropped 1 base and J dropped 1 base, with 11 bases sitting between them. The length of the CDR3 is 15 residues.

This clone was found a few times. The chain carries TRBV19 and TRBJ1-2; D call uncertain. The length of the CDR3 is 13 residues. Trimming removed 8 bases from V and 0 bases from J, with 10 bases in between. Germline values: CDR1 LNHDA, CDR2 SQIVND (reference sequence). The CDR3 nucleotides are TGTGCCAGTCAGACGGCTACTAACTATGGCTACACCTTC. Amino acids: CASQTATNYGYTF.

In this sample, this clone turned up once. The V gene is TRBV30, the J gene TRBJ2-1; TRBD2 agrees at 8 bases. J was trimmed by 1 base and V by 1 base; bases with no gene match: 6. CDR1 GTSNPN and CDR2 SVGIG come from the germline V gene (reference sequence). This CDR3 spans 16 amino acids. The DNA for the CDR3 is TGTGCCTGGAGTGGGATAGCGGGACTTTCCTACAATGAGCAGTTCTTC. Translating gives CAWSGIAGLSYNEQFF.

This clone was counted only a few times. The chain combines TRBV7-6 with TRBJ2-1, with a possible D match to TRBD2 (6 bases). This CDR3 is 15 amino acids long. V was clipped by 5 bases and J by 6 bases, with 17 bases between them. The germline V gene encodes CDR1 SGHVS and CDR2 FNYEAQ. The CDR3 region is CASSRGGRDSNEQFF. DNA for the CDR3: TGTGCCAGCAGCCGGGGCGGGCGGGATAGCAATGAGCAGTTCTTC.

This clone is labeled as medium-sized. This sequence joins TRBV11-3 and TRBJ2-7; weak D call: TRBD2 (5 bases). V shed 3 bases and J shed 5 bases, with 17 bases lying between them. The CDR3 is 15 residues long. The germline CDR1 and CDR2 sequences are SGHNT and YENEEA. CDR3 region: CASSLTLAPSDEQYF. CDR3 DNA sequence: TGTGCCAGCAGCTTGACGCTAGCCCCATCGGACGAGCAGTACTTC.

The gene calls are TRBV19 and TRBJ1-1, with TRBD1 as a possible D gene (6 bases). This CDR3 contains 13 residues. Germline CDR1 and CDR2: LNHDA and SQIVND (reference sequence). The V end lost 5 bases, the J end lost 1 base, and 8 bases lay between the germline ends. DNA for the CDR3: TGTGCCAGTAGTTGGGGACAGAACACTGAAGCTTTCTTT. Its protein is CASSWGQNTEAFF.

This clone has a handful of counts. The V gene is TRBV11-3, the J gene TRBJ2-7, with unresolved D. CDR1 SGHNT and CDR2 YENEEA come from the germline V gene. This CDR3 has 15 amino acids. V lost 2 bases and J lost 7, with 18 bases in between. In DNA, the CDR3 is TGTGCCAGCAGCTTAAGAGGCCAGAGGCAACGAGAGCAGTACTTC. Translated, it gives CASSLRGQRQREQYF.

Judged by abundance, this clone is medium-sized (0.01 to 0.1%). The V call is TRBV11-3, the J call TRBJ1-2; D unresolved. Germline V gene sequence: CDR1 SGHNT, CDR2 YENEEA. The CDR3 has 15 residues. V lost 3 bases to trimming and J lost 2 bases, with 13 bases between them. CDR3 residues: CASSLDGLSNYGYTF. CDR3 DNA: TGTGCCAGCAGCTTGGACGGACTGTCAAACTATGGCTACACCTTC.

The chain uses TRBV7-2 and TRBJ1-1, with D possibly being TRBD1 (6 bases). The V end was cut by 7 bases, the J end by 5 bases, with 14 bases between. The germline CDR1 and CDR2 sequences are SGHTA and FQGNSA. The CDR3 runs to 13 residues. The CDR3, as DNA: TGTGCCAGCACCTCGGGGAGGGGGACTGAAGCTTTCTTT. Protein: CASTSGRGTEAFF. Supplemented by reference TRBV7-2 and TRBJ1-1, the full variable domain reads GAGVSQSPSNKVTEKGKDVELRCDPISGHTALYWYRQSLGQGLEFLIYFQGNSAPDKSGLPSDRFSAERTGGSVSTLTIQRTQQEDSAVYLCASTSGRGTEAFFGQGTRLTVV.